This T cell receptor (beta chain) was sequenced in a study of blood T cells in healthy people across ages (dated by TCRdb to the mid-2010s). Context from the whole study: In model experiments, roughly one uniquely barcoded TCR beta cDNA molecule per two T cells was captured by template switching. Age-related changes in TCR beta repertoire diversity were measured in the study by deep sequencing normalized with unique cDNA molecular identifiers. Donors were grouped into four age groups: young (average approximately 16 years), middle-aged (over 35), aged (62) and long-lived (approximately 81). Donors of different ages were randomly distributed across sequencing lanes to avoid experimental bias. Two additional independent replicas of 1 million unique cDNA reads from the same blood draw were analyzed for two donors (one aged 18 to 30 and one aged 80 or older).

The donors were roughly 38 Caucasian individuals from Russia, aged 6 to 90 years, who were systemically healthy. About 10 milliliters of peripheral blood were collected from each donor into EDTA-treated Vacutainer tubes. Ficoll-Paque density-gradient centrifugation was used to isolate PBMCs, with at least 6.5 million obtained per sample. Total RNA, at least 6 micrograms per sample, was extracted from PBMCs with Trizol reagent. For every donor, an aliquot of PBMCs went through flow cytometry to measure the percentages of naive CD45RAhigh/CD27high T cells. This clonotype showed up just once. Its antigen target is currently unknown. Per-base qualities were not stored, and no clone one base away is much larger. Library creation used 5' RACE. TCRdb lists the instrument as Illumina HiSeq 2500. The second PCR ran for about 6 to 12 cycles and used a J-beta primer mix along with a sample-barcoded 5' primer. A unique molecular identifier was introduced onto each TCR beta cDNA molecule by a template-switch 5' adaptor carrying 12 random nucleotides. Each sample yielded at least 3 million CDR3-containing paired-end reads. The Mint cDNA synthesis kit, primed by a TRBC-specific oligonucleotide, was used to synthesize first-strand cDNA from all RNA. All cDNA was treated with uracil-DNA glycosylase and then went through a first 18-cycle PCR with the universal primers M1SS and BC2_uni_R. As for the original processing: For normalization, 1 million high-quality reads were randomly selected from each sample, with every read carrying a distinct molecular identifier. Reads sharing molecular identifiers were discarded rather than binned into consensus sequences. MiTCR, set to a Q25 quality threshold and the strictest error-elimination algorithm, was used for CDR3 identification, clonotype clustering and error correction. Lower-bound total TCR beta diversity was estimated with a nonparametric unseen species model using Euler transformation. TCRdb took the public reads, trimmed them with fastp at Q25, ran MiXCR for clone calling and kept in-frame beta chains. One record per CDR3 amino acid sequence lists the most common genes and DNA. TCRdb assigned the V and J calls; the authors' analysis was not used. This sample is represented by 1.4 million or so distinct CDR3 sequences; 40% to 45% of them were singletons. The ten largest clones take up 4% of the sample.

The CDR3 contains 13 residues, cysteine and phenylalanine counted. The DNA shown is the 39-base CDR3, in frame from base 1. Deletion took 6 bases off V and 3 bases off J, with a span of 15 bases between the germline ends. From the germline V gene (reference sequence), CDR1 is DFQATT and CDR2 is SNEGSKA. The paper as a whole reports these results and caveats: Donor CMV infection status was unknown, potentially confounding age-related changes in expanded clonotypes. As age increased, observed TCR beta diversity per million T cells dropped in a roughly linear way, and a significant reduction was already evident by age roughly 40. Because profiling used bulk unsorted PBMCs, naive and antigen-experienced compartments could not be compared conclusively. Estimates of total diversity based on one million sequenced T cells were considered lower bounds and underestimates. Observed TCR beta diversity correlated strongly with the percentage of naive T cells measured by flow cytometry. Compared with the aged group, more naive CD4+ T cells, fewer expanded clones and increased TCR diversity were shown by the long-lived group, suggesting age selection.

The sequence derives from a woman under 30 in good health. Sequencing used blood. The receptor chain draws on TRBV20-1 and TRBJ2-7; matching of 6 bases hints at TRBD1 as the D gene. The base sequence is TGCAGTGCCCGCGGACAGAACAGCTACGAGCAGTACTTC. Its product reads: CSARGQNSYEQYF.